This T cell receptor beta chain was sequenced for a study of identical twins' blood T cells. Overall study findings and caveats: Each donor's most abundant TCRbeta clonotypes shared more CDR3 sequences with her twin than unrelated donors.

About this clonotype: Its target is not known.

This CDR3 region has 14 residues. Germline loops: CDR1 SGHTA, CDR2 FQGNSA. V gave up 7 bases and J gave up 0 bases, with 12 bases separating them. TCR cDNA libraries came from RNA via a modified published protocol. TCRdb processed the 5' RACE reads anew with MiXCR; each CDR3 protein has one entry. This table holds hundreds of thousands of distinct CDR3 sequences, 25% to 35% found once. Three pairs of healthy female monozygous twins were the donors. Sequences were obtained from PBMCs. This chain links TRBV7-2 with TRBJ1-1; D may be TRBD1 (5 bases). This receptor was taken from a woman aged 18-55 years in good health. The CDR3 DNA is TGTGCCAGCAATCTTGGGGGGTTGAACACTGAAGCTTTCTTT. It codes for CASNLGGLNTEAFF.